The 2 T cell receptor beta chains reported below all come from one sample, sequenced in a study of regulatory T cells in long-lasting Graves disease. Documented time point: newly diagnosed GD, antithyroid drugs for less than 3 months. TCR sequences were obtained from RNA taken from PBMCs. The authors built TCR beta libraries using iRepertoire HTBI primers and Arm-PCR of CDR3 regions. TCRdb reprocessed the multiplex PCR reads with MiXCR, giving one entry per CDR3 protein. The table records approximately 350,000 distinct CDR3 sequences, 15% to 20% of them present only once. These data also featured in a second study, about T cells in Graves' hyperthyroidism and ophthalmopathy.

The specimen comprised peripheral blood mononuclear cells (PBMCs), sampled at new diagnosis, from a patient treated with antithyroid drugs. The receptors shown here come from a woman between 18 and 29 years old with Graves disease.

The table lists this clonotype with a few counts. The chain links TRBV19 to TRBJ2-4; 9 bases line up with TRBD2. The trim removed 7 bases at V and 5 bases at J, leaving 9 bases unmatched. The CDR3 covers 15 residues. Germline loops: CDR1 LNHDA, CDR2 SQIVND (reference sequence). CDR3 sequence reads: CASKWREGVQNIQYF. As DNA, the CDR3 is TGTGCCAGTAAATGGCGGGAGGGGGTCCAAAACATTCAGTACTTC.

V usage is TRBV30 and J usage is TRBJ1-2; 7 nucleotides align to TRBD1. Trimming removed 2 bases from V and 5 bases from J; junction bases left unmatched: 5. Germline CDR1 and CDR2: GTSNPN and SVGIG (reference sequence). The CDR3 is 13 amino acids. CDR3 sequence (DNA): TGTGCCTGGAGTCGGAACAGGGGATATGGCTACACCTTC. It codes for CAWSRNRGYGYTF.